This paragraph covers one T cell receptor (beta chain) sequence. The sample originates from a study of cytomegalovirus exposure and HLA in healthy donors. This CDR3 region has 16 residues. Germline CDR1 SGDLS, CDR2 YYNGEE. The ends lost 1 base at V and 5 bases at J; junction bases unmatched: 8. 60 Vbeta and 13 Jbeta primers were used in PCR. The assay was immunoSEQ multiplex PCR, and TCRdb's table has in-frame clones only and misses some. The table lists approximately 100,000 clones, 75% to 90% of them singletons. The chain carries TRBV9 and TRBJ2-5; 10 bases map to TRBD2. This receptor was taken from a man between 25 and 39 years old in good health and CMV-seronegative. The sample taken for sequencing was PBMCs. This CDR3 reads CASSVSPSGGSETQYF. The CDR3 region has the DNA TGTGCCAGCAGCGTAAGTCCTAGCGGGGGTTCGGAGACCCAGTACTTC.